This TCR beta chain emerged from a study of blood T cell repertoires in COVID-19. Study-level information: Sources were T cells, B-cell-depleted T cells, or PBMCs; the material itself was cDNA or gDNA.

The germline V gene has CDR1 SGHRS and CDR2 YFSETQ. The CDR3 spans 17 residues. Trimming removed 3 bases from V and 2 bases from J; junction bases left unmatched: 6. Methods used by the authors: The authors estimated nucleated cell counts from reference gene primer amplification. Generated by immunoSEQ multiplex PCR, the TCRdb table keeps only in-frame clones and is missing some. The V and J calls and clone size come from that table; D and trimming were worked out from the DNA. The sample contains some 150,000 clones, around 81% of which appear only once. The specimen sequenced was peripheral blood. This sequence joins TRBV5-1 and TRBJ2-3; 13 bases are shared with TRBD2. The receptor was derived from a woman aged 40-49 years with active or convalescent COVID-19. The CDR3 DNA reads TGCGCCAGCAGCTCGGCTACTAGCGGGAGGGCCACAGATACGCAGTATTTT. It is translated as CASSSATSGRATDTQYF.